Listed below are T cell receptor beta chains from one sample, sequenced in a study of shared clonotypes between healthy human individuals. This table comes from immunoSEQ multiplex PCR, and its TCRdb copy is limited to in-frame clones, with some not included. The table lists 630,000 or so clones, roughly 98% of them singletons. Material: naive CD8+ T cells sorted from blood. The receptors were gathered from a man between 25 and 39 years old in good health. CDR3s include the opening cysteine and the closing phenylalanine or tryptophan. The D gene is left open where the match is weak. Clone size is shown for a subset of rows, as once, few, many or a class of expanded clone.

d_call j_call clone_size v_call cdr3_nt cdr3_aa
. TRBJ2-2 . TRBV29-1 TGCAGCGTTGAAGCTAGCGACCTGACCGGGGAGCTGTTTTTT CSVEASDLTGELFF
. TRBJ2-2 . TRBV6-5 TGTGCCAGCGGACAGACGAACACCGGGGAGCTGTTTTTT CASGQTNTGELFF
. TRBJ2-1 . TRBV2 TGTGCCAGCAGTGAACGGGGGCTAGTCTATGAGCAGTTCTTC CASSERGLVYEQFF
TRBD2 TRBJ2-3 . TRBV9 TGTGCCAGCAGCGTTGGACTAGCGGGAACCACAGATACGCAGTATTTT CASSVGLAGTTDTQYF
. TRBJ1-1 . TRBV13 TGTGCCAGCAGCTCGGGGACTTTTATCCGTCGAGCTTTCTTT CASSSGTFIRRAFF
. TRBJ1-2 . TRBV29-1 TGCAGCGTCCCCGGGCAGTCATCTAACTATGGCTACACCTTC CSVPGQSSNYGYTF
. TRBJ2-5 once TRBV27 TGTGCCAGCAGTTTATGGGGACTGGGGGCAGGGGTAATCGGAGGTGAGACCCAGTACTTC CASSLWGLGAGVIGGETQYF
. TRBJ1-5 . TRBV4-1 TGCGCCAGCAGCCTCGTTCCTGCGGGGAATAGCAATCAGCCCCAGCATTTT CASSLVPAGNSNQPQHF
. TRBJ1-2 . TRBV6-5 TGTGCCAGCAGTTACGGCAGGGGTGCTGGCTACACCTTC CASSYGRGAGYTF
TRBD2 TRBJ2-7 . TRBV30 TGTGCCTGGAGTGGGTGGCTAGCGGAAAGATCCTACGAGCAGTACTTC CAWSGWLAERSYEQYF
TRBD1 TRBJ2-5 . TRBV4-3 TGCGCCAGCAGCCTCGACAGGGGATGGGAGACCCAGTACTTC CASSLDRGWETQYF
TRBD2 TRBJ2-7 . TRBV2 TGTGCCAGCGAAACCGGACTAGCGGGAAATGACGAGCAGTACTTC CASETGLAGNDEQYF
TRBD1 TRBJ1-5 . TRBV27 TGTGCCAGCGGACCACAGGGGTGGCAGCCCCAGCATTTT CASGPQGWQPQHF